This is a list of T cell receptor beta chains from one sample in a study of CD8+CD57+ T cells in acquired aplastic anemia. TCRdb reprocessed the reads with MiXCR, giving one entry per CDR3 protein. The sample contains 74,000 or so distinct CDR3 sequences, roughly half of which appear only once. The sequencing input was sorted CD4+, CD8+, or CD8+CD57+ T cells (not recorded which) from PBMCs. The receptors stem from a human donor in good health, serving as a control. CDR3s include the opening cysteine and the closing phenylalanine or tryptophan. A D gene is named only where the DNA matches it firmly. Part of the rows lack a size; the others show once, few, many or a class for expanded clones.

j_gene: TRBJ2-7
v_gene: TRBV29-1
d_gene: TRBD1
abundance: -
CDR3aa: CSARDRGNEQYF
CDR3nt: TGCAGCGCCAGGGACAGGGGGAACGAGCAGTACTTC

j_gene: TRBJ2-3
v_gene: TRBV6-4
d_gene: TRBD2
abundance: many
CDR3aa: CASNTSGRATDTQYF
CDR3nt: TGTGCCAGTAATACTAGCGGGAGGGCCACAGATACGCAGTATTTT

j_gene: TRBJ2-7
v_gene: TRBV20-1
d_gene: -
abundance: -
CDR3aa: CSAEAVLSPYEQYF
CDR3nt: TGCAGTGCCGAGGCAGTACTCAGCCCCTACGAGCAGTACTTC

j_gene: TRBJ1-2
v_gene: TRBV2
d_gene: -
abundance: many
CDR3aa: CASSVRGADGYTF
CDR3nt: TGTGCCAGCAGCGTTAGGGGGGCGGATGGCTACACCTTC

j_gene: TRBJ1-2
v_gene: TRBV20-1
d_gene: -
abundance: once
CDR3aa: CSARGRSRAGDGYTF
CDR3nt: TGCAGTGCTAGAGGTCGAAGCAGGGCCGGGGATGGCTACACCTTC

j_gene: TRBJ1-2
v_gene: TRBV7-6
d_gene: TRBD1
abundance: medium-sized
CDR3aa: CASSLDWTGVGYTF
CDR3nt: TGTGCCAGCAGCTTAGACTGGACAGGGGTTGGCTACACCTTC

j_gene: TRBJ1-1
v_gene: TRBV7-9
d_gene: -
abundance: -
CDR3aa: CASSLHMNTEAFF
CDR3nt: TGTGCCAGCAGCCTCCATATGAACACTGAAGCTTTCTTT

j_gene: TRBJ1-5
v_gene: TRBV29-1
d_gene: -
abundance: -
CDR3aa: CSVVDWAQPRHF
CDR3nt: TGCAGCGTTGTGGATTGGGCTCAGCCCCGGCATTTT

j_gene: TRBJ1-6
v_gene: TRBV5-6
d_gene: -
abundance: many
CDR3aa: CASSSGQNSPLHF
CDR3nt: TGTGCCAGCAGCTCCGGACAGAATTCACCCCTCCACTTT

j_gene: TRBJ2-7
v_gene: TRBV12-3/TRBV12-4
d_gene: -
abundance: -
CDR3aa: CASSLISYEQYF
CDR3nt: TGTGCCAGCAGTTTAATCTCCTACGAGCAGTACTTC

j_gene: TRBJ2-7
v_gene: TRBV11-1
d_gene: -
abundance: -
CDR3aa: CASSYSTGKYEQYF
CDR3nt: TGTGCCAGCAGCTATAGTACAGGGAAATACGAGCAGTACTTC

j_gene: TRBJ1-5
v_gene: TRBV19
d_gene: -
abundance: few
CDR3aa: CASSRNSNQPQHF
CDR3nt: TGTGCCAGTAGTCGGAACTCCAATCAGCCCCAGCATTTT

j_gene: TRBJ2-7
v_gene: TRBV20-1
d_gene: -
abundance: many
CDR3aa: CSARLGERGVYEQYF
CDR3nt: TGCAGTGCTCGTCTTGGGGAGAGGGGAGTTTACGAGCAGTACTTC

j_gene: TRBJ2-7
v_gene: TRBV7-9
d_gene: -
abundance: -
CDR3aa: CASSLKGDGLDEQYF
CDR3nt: TGTGCCAGCAGCTTAAAAGGGGACGGGCTGGACGAGCAGTACTTC

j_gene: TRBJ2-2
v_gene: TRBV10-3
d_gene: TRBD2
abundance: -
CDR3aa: CAIKGGGAHTGELFF
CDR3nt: TGTGCCATCAAGGGCGGGGGGGCCCACACCGGGGAGCTGTTTTTT

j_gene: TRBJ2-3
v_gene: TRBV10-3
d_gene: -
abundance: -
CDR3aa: CAISESSLSVTQYF
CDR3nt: TGTGCCATCAGTGAGTCTTCGCTCTCAGTTACGCAGTATTTT

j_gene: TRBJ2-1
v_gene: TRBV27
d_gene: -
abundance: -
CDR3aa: CASSSRLSSYNEQFF
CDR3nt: TGTGCCAGCAGTTCACGGCTGAGCTCCTACAATGAGCAGTTCTTC

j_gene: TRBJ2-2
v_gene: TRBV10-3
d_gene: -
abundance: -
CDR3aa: CAMAEGTGELFF
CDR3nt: TGTGCCATGGCAGAGGGGACCGGGGAGCTGTTTTTT

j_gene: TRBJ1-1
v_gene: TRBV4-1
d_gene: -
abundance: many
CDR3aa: CASSQAQGDTEAFF
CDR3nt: TGCGCCAGCAGCCAAGCTCAGGGAGACACTGAAGCTTTCTTT

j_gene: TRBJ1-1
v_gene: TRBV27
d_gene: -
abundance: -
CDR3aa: CASLKVGWGDTEAFF
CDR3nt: TGTGCCAGCTTAAAAGTTGGTTGGGGTGACACTGAAGCTTTCTTT

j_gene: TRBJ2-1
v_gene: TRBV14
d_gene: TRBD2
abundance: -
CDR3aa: CASSHPSGANEQFF
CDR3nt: TGTGCCAGCAGCCACCCTAGCGGGGCGAATGAGCAGTTCTTC

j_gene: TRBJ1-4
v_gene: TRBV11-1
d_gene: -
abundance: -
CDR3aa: CASSRDTDATNEKLFF
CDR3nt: TGTGCCAGTAGCCGGGACACCGACGCAACTAATGAAAAACTGTTTTTT

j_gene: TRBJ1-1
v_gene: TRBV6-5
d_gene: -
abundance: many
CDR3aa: CASSEINTEAFF
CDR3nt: TGTGCCAGCAGCGAGATAAACACTGAAGCTTTCTTT

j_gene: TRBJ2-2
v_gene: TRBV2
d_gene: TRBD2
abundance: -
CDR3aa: CASHLTIAGTGELFF
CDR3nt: TGTGCCAGCCACCTCACGATAGCGGGGACCGGGGAGCTGTTTTTT

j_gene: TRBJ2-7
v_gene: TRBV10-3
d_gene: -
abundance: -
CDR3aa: CAISEEPIYSYEQCF
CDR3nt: TGTGCCATCAGTGAAGAACCCATCTATTCCTACGAGCAGTGCTTC

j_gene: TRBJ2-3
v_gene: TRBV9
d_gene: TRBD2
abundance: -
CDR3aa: CASSPSGRAGGDTQYF
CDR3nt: TGTGCCAGCAGCCCTAGCGGGAGGGCCGGGGGAGATACGCAGTATTTT

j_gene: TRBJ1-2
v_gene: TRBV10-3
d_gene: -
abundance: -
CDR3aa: CAIGAAYGYTF
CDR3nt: TGTGCCATCGGGGCAGCCTATGGCTACACCTTC

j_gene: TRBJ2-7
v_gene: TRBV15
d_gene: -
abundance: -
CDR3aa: CATSRDPSPFSEQHF
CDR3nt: TGTGCCACCAGCAGAGATCCCTCCCCCTTCTCCGAGCAGCACTTC

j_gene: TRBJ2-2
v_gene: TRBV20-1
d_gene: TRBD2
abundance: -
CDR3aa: CSARDTIGLAGASGELFF
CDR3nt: TGCAGTGCTAGAGATACAATCGGGCTAGCGGGGGCAAGCGGGGAGCTGTTTTTT

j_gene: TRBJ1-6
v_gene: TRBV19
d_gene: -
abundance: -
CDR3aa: CASSLGNSPLHF
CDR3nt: TGTGCCAGTAGTCTCGGGAATTCACCCCTCCACTTT

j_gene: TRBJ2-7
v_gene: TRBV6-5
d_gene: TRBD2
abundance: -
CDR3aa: CASSLLPLSSGSYEQYF
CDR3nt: TGTGCCAGCAGTTTACTACCTCTATCTAGCGGCTCCTACGAGCAGTACTTC

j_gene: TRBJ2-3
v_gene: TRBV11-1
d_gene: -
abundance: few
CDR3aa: CASSLAGFTRMHTQYF
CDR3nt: TGTGCCAGCAGCTTAGCGGGGTTCACGAGGATGCATACGCAGTATTTT

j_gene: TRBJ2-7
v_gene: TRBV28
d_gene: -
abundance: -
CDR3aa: CASSMDQIKGYEQYF
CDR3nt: TGTGCCAGCAGTATGGACCAAATTAAAGGGTACGAGCAGTACTTC

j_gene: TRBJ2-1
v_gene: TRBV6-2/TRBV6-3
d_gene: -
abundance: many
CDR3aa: CASRAGASSYNEQFF
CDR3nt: TGTGCCAGCCGAGCAGGGGCGAGCTCCTACAATGAGCAGTTCTTC

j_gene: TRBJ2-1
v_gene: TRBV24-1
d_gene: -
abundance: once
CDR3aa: CAISDLHSGNEQFF
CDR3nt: TGTGCCATCAGTGATTTGCATAGTGGGAATGAGCAGTTCTTC

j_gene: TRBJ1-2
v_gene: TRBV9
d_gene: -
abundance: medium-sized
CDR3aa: CATDGYYGYTF
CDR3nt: TGTGCCACGGACGGTTACTATGGCTACACCTTC

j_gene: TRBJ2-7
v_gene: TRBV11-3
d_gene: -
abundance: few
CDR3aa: CASCLEGWGEQYF
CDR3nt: TGTGCCAGCTGCCTTGAGGGCTGGGGCGAGCAGTACTTC

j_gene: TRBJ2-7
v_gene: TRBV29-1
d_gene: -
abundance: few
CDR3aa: CSVVSGARPEQYF
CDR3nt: TGCAGCGTTGTATCCGGGGCACGTCCGGAGCAGTACTTC

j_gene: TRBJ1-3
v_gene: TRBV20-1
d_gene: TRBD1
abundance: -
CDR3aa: CSAIPGQLSGNTIYF
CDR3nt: TGCAGTGCTATTCCGGGACAGCTTTCTGGGAACACCATATATTTT

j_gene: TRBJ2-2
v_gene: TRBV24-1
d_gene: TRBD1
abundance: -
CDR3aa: CATRGTGRSGELFF
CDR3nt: TGTGCCACCAGGGGGACAGGGCGTAGCGGGGAGCTGTTTTTT

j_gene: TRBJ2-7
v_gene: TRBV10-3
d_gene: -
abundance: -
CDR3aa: CAISESLSYEQYF
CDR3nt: TGTGCCATCAGTGAGTCGCTTTCGTACGAGCAGTACTTC

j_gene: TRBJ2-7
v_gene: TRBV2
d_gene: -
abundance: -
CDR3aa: CASSESSSPYEQYF
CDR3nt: TGTGCCAGCAGTGAATCGTCCAGTCCCTACGAGCAGTACTTC

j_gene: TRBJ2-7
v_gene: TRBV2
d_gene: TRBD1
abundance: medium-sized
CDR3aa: CASRGVEGAYEQYF
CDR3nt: TGTGCCAGCAGGGGGGTTGAGGGGGCTTACGAGCAGTACTTC

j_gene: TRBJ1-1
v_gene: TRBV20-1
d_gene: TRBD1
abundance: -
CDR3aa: CSARPGGRDTEAFF
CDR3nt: TGCAGTGCTAGACCAGGGGGCAGGGACACTGAAGCTTTCTTT

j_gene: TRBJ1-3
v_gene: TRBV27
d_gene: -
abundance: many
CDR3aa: CASSLAGDPGNTIYF
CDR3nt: TGTGCCAGCAGTCTTGCAGGGGACCCTGGAAACACCATATATTTT

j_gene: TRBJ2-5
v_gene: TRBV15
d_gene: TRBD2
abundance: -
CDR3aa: CATSGTSGETQYF
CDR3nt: TGTGCCACCAGCGGGACTAGTGGAGAGACCCAGTACTTC

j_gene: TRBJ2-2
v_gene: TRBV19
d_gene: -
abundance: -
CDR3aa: CASSGFTTDTGGLFF
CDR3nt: TGTGCCAGTAGCGGATTTACTACGGACACCGGGGGGCTGTTTTTT

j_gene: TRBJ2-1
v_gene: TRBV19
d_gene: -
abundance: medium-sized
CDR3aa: CASSGQMADEQFF
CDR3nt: TGTGCCAGTAGTGGCCAGATGGCGGATGAGCAGTTCTTC

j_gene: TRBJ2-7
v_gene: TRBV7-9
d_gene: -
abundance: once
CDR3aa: CASSPGQQAYEQYF
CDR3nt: TGTGCCAGCAGCCCGGGACAACAGGCCTACGAGCAGTACTTC

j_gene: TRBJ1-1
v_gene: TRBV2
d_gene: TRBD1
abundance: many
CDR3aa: CASRATGTGLMNTEAFF
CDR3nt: TGTGCCAGCAGAGCTACCGGGACAGGGCTCATGAACACTGAAGCTTTCTTT